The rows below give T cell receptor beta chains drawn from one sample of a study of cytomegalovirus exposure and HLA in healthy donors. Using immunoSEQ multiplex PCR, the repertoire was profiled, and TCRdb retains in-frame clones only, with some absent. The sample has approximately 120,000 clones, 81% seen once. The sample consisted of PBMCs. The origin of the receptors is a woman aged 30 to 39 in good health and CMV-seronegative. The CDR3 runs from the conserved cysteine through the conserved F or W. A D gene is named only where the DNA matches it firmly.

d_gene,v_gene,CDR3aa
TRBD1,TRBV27,CASSNPGQGAYYEQYF
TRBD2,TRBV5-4,CASSSKAGDGYNEQFF
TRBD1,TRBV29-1,CSVATGGNYGYTF
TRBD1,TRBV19,CASSAGTGYSYEQYF
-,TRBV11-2,CASSFAGRETQYF
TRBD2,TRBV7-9,CASSSIGGSGETQYF
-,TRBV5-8,CASSASGTTNTDTQYF
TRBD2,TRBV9,CASSAGRLASQAYEQYF
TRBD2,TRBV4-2,CASSQERSPGTSGIYEQYF
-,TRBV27,CASSLQDMNTEAFF
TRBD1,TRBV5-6,CASSLYRGDSPLHF
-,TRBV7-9,CASSLAGPEAFF
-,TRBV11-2,CASRARGTGDNEQFF
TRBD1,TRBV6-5,CASRDRALYEQYF
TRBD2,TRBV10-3,CAIRPGTSGTYNEQFF
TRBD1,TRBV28,CASRWDRIGHEQYF
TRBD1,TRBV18,CASSLTRPDRGNTQYF
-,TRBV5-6,CASSLGQSYEQYF
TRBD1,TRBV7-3,CASSLGQGVFF
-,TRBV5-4,CASSLGLAVAKNIQYF
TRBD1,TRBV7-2,CASRVDRGQNTEAFF
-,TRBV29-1,CSVASYEQFF
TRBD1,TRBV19,CASRNRGQDTGELFF
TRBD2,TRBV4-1,CASSQEGSGRAADEQYF
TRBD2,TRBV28,CASRTSGSGEQYF
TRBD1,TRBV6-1,CASSFTGTVIEQYF
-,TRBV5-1,CASSLTGPTEAFF
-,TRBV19,CASSVRGLTEAFF
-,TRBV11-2,CASSLDVAGDQYF
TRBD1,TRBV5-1,CASTIEPISALTGGTGKGYTF
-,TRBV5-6,CASSLTSVNEKLFF
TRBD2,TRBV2,CASSEREDYEQYF
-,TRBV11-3,CASSIEEGSEAFF
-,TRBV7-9,CASSPTGTKLFF
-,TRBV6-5,CAGGQGNEQFF
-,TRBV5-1,CASSPSGNEQFF
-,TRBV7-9,CASSPDNEQFF
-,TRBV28,CASSFWERTTEAFF
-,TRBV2,CAGRRDGLSNQPQHF
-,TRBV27,CASGGSSGNTIYF
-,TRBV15,CATSRPYQGTISSYEQYF
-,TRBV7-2,CASSLVASVYEQYF
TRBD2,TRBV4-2,CASSQDPGGLAGGGGEQFF
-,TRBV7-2,CASSLWAGSYEQYF
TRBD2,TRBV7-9,CASSPSGANNEQYF
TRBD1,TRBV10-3,CAISGGQGNTGELFF
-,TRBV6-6,CASSYSDSGDSPLHF
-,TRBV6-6,CASQPAGAFLAQYF
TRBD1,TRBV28,CASRWTGSEQYF